This passage covers 21 T cell receptor beta chains from one sample sequenced in a study of T cells in Graves' hyperthyroidism and ophthalmopathy. Amplification of TCR beta CDR3 regions was performed using RNA transcripts as template. The HTBI set primed first-round TCR CDR3 RT-PCR. TCRdb passed the multiplex PCR reads through MiXCR, listing each CDR3 protein once. The sample lists almost 600,000 distinct CDR3 sequences, about 15% seen once, with 5.8% in the top ten. Sequenced: blood. Every receptor here comes from a woman aged 30 to 39 with Graves' hyperthyroidism that later progressed to Graves' ophthalmopathy.

This clonotype has more than one count but fewer than ten. The chain joins TRBV7-9 to TRBJ2-1; maybe TRBD2 (6 bases). Trimming removed 6 bases at V and 8 bases at J, with 20 bases between. This CDR3 is 15 amino acids long. Germline V CDR1 and CDR2: SEHNR, FQNEAQ (reference sequence). CDR3 region: CASSRERVGVDEQFF. CDR3 sequence (DNA): TGTGCCAGCAGTCGAGAGCGGGTCGGCGTCGATGAGCAGTTCTTC.

CDR3 amino acids: CASSVDKGEQFF. Here the CDR3 DNA reads TGTGCCAGCAGCGTAGACAAAGGTGAGCAGTTCTTC. The chain joins TRBV9 to TRBJ2-1; D remains ambiguous. V lost 0 bases and J 9 bases, leaving 7 bases between the germline ends. Per the germline V gene, CDR1 is SGDLS and CDR2 is YYNGEE. This CDR3 is built from 12 residues.

This clonotype was observed at least ten times. The V gene is TRBV12-3 or TRBV12-4, the J gene TRBJ2-1; tentatively, D is TRBD1 or TRBD2 (5 bases each). V was shortened by 6 bases and J by 9 bases, with 21 bases between the two germline ends. CDR3 length: 15 residues. For the CDR3, the DNA is TGTGCCAGCAGCGCCGGGACGGATGCTCTGGCTGAGCAGTTCTTC. This sequence encodes CASSAGTDALAEQFF.

This clonotype was observed at least ten times. The chain links TRBV5-1 to TRBJ2-1, with D perhaps matching TRBD2 (5 bases). Trimming cost V 10 bases and J 6 bases, with 23 bases left between them. From germline, CDR1 is SGHRS and CDR2 YFSETQ. CDR3 length: 15 residues. CDR3 nucleotide sequence: TGCGCCGGGCTTAAGGAGGTCTGGCGGCCCAATGAGCAGTTCTTC. As protein: CAGLKEVWRPNEQFF. Based on the CDR3 plus reference TRBV5-1 and TRBJ2-1, the full variable domain is KAGVTQTPRYLIKTRGQQVTLSCSPISGHRSVSWYQQTPGQGLQFLFEYFSETQRNKGNFPGRFSGRQFSNSRSEMNVSTLELGDSALYLCAGLKEVWRPNEQFFGPGTRLTVL.

A remark on this clonotype: The junction differs from germline at one of its ends, possibly a read error. The chain couples TRBV7-9 to TRBJ1-1; D unresolved. Germline lookup yields CDR1 SEHNR and CDR2 FQNEAQ (reference sequence). The CDR3 length is 16 residues. The DNA of the CDR3 is TGTGCCAGCGGGCAGCGCCTTTCATTGGAGAACACTGTAGCTTTCTTT. Amino acids: CASGQRLSLENTVAFF.

The gene calls are TRBV7-2 and TRBJ2-7; TRBD1 is a possible D gene (5 bases). V was shortened by 0 bases and J by 3 bases, with 9 bases between the two germline ends. The CDR3 is 14 amino acids. Germline V lookup: CDR1 SGHTA, CDR2 FQGNSA. The CDR3 loop is CASSLAGRVYEQYF. DNA of the CDR3: TGTGCCAGCAGCTTAGCGGGCAGGGTCTACGAGCAGTACTTC.

A remark on this clonotype: At one end the junction does not follow the germline gene, possibly because of a read error. V gene TRBV6-2 or TRBV6-3 combines with J gene TRBJ2-1, with D maybe TRBD1 (6 bases). There are 15 residues in the CDR3. Germline-derived CDR1 and CDR2 are MNHEY and SVGEGT. The CDR3 bases are TGTGCCAGCAGTTACGGGGGCGCAAACTTCCATGAGCAGCTCTTC. It translates to CASSYGGANFHEQLF.

Ten or more counts support this clonotype. The gene calls are TRBV19 and TRBJ1-1; TRBD1 might be the D (5 bases). The V end was cut by 4 bases, the J end by 5 bases, with 11 bases between. From germline, CDR1 is LNHDA and CDR2 SQIVND (reference sequence). This CDR3 contains 13 residues. The DNA of the CDR3 is TGTGCCAGTAGTAAAAGGGGAAATACTGAAGCTTTCTTT. Translating gives CASSKRGNTEAFF.

This clonotype has more than one count but fewer than ten. The chain recombines TRBV6-1 with TRBJ1-5; D uncertain. Trimming took 6 bases from V and 5 from J, leaving 11 bases between them. CDR3 length: 13 residues. Per germline, CDR1 MNHNS and CDR2 SASEGT. DNA for the CDR3: TGTGCCAGCAGCCCCGCGAGGGATCAGCCCCAGCATTTT. It translates to CASSPARDQPQHF.

This clonotype was seen many times. The rearrangement links TRBV7-3 to TRBJ1-2; D is possibly TRBD1 (6 bases). This CDR3 contains 18 residues. Germline-derived CDR1 and CDR2 are SGHTA and FQGTGA. Trimming pared 2 bases from V and 4 bases from J, leaving 23 bases between. The CDR3 here is CASSLDPQGHGQGYGYTF. CDR3 coding DNA: TGTGCCAGCAGCTTAGATCCCCAGGGACACGGCCAGGGCTATGGCTACACCTTC.

This clonotype has a count of ten or more. CDR3 sequence: CASSLESGSYNEQFF. In nucleotides, the CDR3 is TGCGCCAGCAGCTTGGAATCAGGCTCCTACAATGAGCAGTTCTTC. The rearrangement links TRBV5-1 to TRBJ2-1; D unclear. Germline-derived CDR1 and CDR2 are SGHRS and YFSETQ. CDR3 size: 15 residues. Trimming removed 0 bases from V and 0 bases from J, with 7 bases in between.

The chain is built from TRBV27 and TRBJ1-1; possibly TRBD1 for D (5 bases). V lost 2 bases to trimming and J lost 5 bases, with 9 bases between them. There are 13 residues in the CDR3. Germline-derived CDR1 and CDR2 are MNHEY and SMNVEV (reference sequence). CDR3 loop: CASSLGGKTEAFF. CDR3 coding DNA: TGTGCCAGCAGTTTAGGGGGGAAGACTGAAGCTTTCTTT.

This clonotype was detected many times. The V gene is TRBV6-1, the J gene TRBJ1-5, with 12 bases identical to TRBD1. Germline CDR1 is MNHNS and CDR2 is SASEGT. This CDR3 is 17 amino acids long. Unmatched junction bases numbered 9, after V lost 7 bases and J lost 2 bases. The CDR3 loop reads CASTPGQGAQGNQPQHF. The CDR3 nucleotides read TGTGCCAGCACCCCGGGACAGGGGGCGCAGGGCAATCAGCCCCAGCATTTT.

In its sample, this clonotype was seen many times. The V call is TRBV9, the J call TRBJ1-2; 9 bases match TRBD1. The V segment lost 6 bases and the J segment 5 bases; nucleotides outside the gene matches: 8. This CDR3 spans 14 amino acids. The germline gives CDR1 SGDLS, CDR2 YYNGEE. Written as DNA, the CDR3 is TGTGCCAGCACCCACCCGGACAGGGGATATGGCTACACCTTC. This translates into CASTHPDRGYGYTF.

In this sample, this clonotype turned up many times. The chain combines TRBV3-1 with TRBJ2-1; D is ambiguous. Trimming left V 4 bases short and J 8 bases short, with 9 bases between. The CDR3 is made up of 12 amino acids. Per the germline V gene, CDR1 is LGHDT and CDR2 is YNNKEL (reference sequence). As DNA, the CDR3 is TGTGCCAGCAGCCGGTTCGAGGATGAGCAGTTCTTC. As protein: CASSRFEDEQFF.

This clonotype was counted at least ten times. The genes are TRBV11-2 and TRBJ1-1, with a tentative D call TRBD1 (5 bases). This CDR3 is built from 14 residues. Germline lookup yields CDR1 SGHAT and CDR2 FQNNGV. Trimming shortened V by 4 bases and J by 4 bases, and 13 bases separated the two germline ends. CDR3 sequence: CASSSLLGPTEAFF. The CDR3 DNA reads TGTGCCAGCAGCTCTCTCTTGGGACCCACTGAAGCTTTCTTT.

V gene TRBV5-4 combines with J gene TRBJ2-3; possible D gene TRBD2, 5 bases. CDR3 length: 14 amino acids. The germline gives CDR1 SGHNT, CDR2 YYREEE (reference sequence). Trimming took 4 bases from V and 5 from J, leaving 14 bases between them. The CDR3 is CASSLRVGGDTQYF. The CDR3 DNA follows: TGTGCCAGCAGCCTTAGAGTAGGAGGAGATACGCAGTATTTT.

The CDR3 reads CASSEAWAGGLSNEKLFF. In nucleotides, the CDR3 is TGTGCCAGCAGTGAAGCGTGGGCAGGGGGCTTATCTAATGAAAAACTGTTTTTT. This chain uses TRBV6-1 with TRBJ1-4, with TRBD1 matching over 8 bases. Losses at the gene ends were 0 bases for V and 3 bases for J; bases not matched to a gene: 9. Germline V gene data show CDR1 as MNHNS and CDR2 as SASEGT. The CDR3 sequence is 18 residues long.

The CDR3 DNA sequence: TGTGCCAGCAGCCCAACCCCTGACAGGGACGGAACCGGGGAGCTGTTTTTT. It encodes CASSPTPDRDGTGELFF. V and J are TRBV14 and TRBJ2-2; TRBD1 aligns across 7 bases. The V gene end was trimmed by 4 bases and the J gene end by 5 bases; junction bases not matched to a gene: 13. The germline gives CDR1 SGHDN, CDR2 FVKESK. This CDR3 spans 17 amino acids. The whole variable domain, remainder taken from reference TRBV14 and TRBJ2-2, is EAGVTQFPSHSVIEKGQTVTLRCDPISGHDNLYWYRRVMGKEIKFLLHFVKESKQDESGMPNNRFLAERTGGTYSTLKVQPAELEDSGVYFCASSPTPDRDGTGELFFGEGSRLTVL.

This clonotype has just one count. This may arise from a read error, as a much more abundant clone is one base away. The V gene is TRBV18, the J gene TRBJ2-7, with 7 nucleotides matching TRBD1. Germline trimming cut 6 bases from V and 8 bases from J; bases unmatched to any gene: 13. The CDR3 has 14 amino acids. The germline V gene has CDR1 KGHSH and CDR2 LQKENI. The CDR3 loop reads CASSVDRVRSKQYF. The CDR3 DNA is TGTGCCAGCTCCGTAGACAGGGTAAGAAGCAAGCAGTACTTC. The variable domain in full, completed from reference TRBV18 and TRBJ2-7, reads NAGVMQNPRHLVRRRGQEARLRCSPMKGHSHVYWYRQLPEEGLKFMVYLQKENIIDESGMPKERFSAEFPKEGPSILRIQQVVRGDSAAYFCASSVDRVRSKQYFGPGTRLTVT.

The J gene is TRBJ2-2, the V gene TRBV12-5, with D possibly TRBD1 on 6 matching bases. CDR1 is LGHNT and CDR2 is FRNRAP in the germline V gene. Deletions cut 6 bases from V and 1 base from J, with 12 bases between. The length of the CDR3 is 15 residues. CDR3 bases: TGTGCTAGTGGGGACCACAGGGTGAACACCGGGGAGCTGTTTTTT. As protein: CASGDHRVNTGELFF. The full variable domain, rest sourced from reference TRBV12-5 and TRBJ2-2, is DARVTQTPRHKVTEMGQEVTMRCQPILGHNTVFWYRQTMMQGLELLAYFRNRAPLDDSGMPKDRFSAEMPDATLATLKIQPSEPRDSAVYFCASGDHRVNTGELFFGEGSRLTVL.